The 23 T cell receptor beta chains presented below share a single source sample, sequenced in a study of Ad26.COV2.S vaccination and SARS-CoV-2 variants (dated by TCRdb to 2020 to 2022). Library creation used the immunoSEQ multiplex PCR assay. Imported from immuneACCESS, the table was reduced by TCRdb to in-frame sequences with V and J called. These copies leave out some clones; in studies compared against another copy, an unresolved V gene accounts for under half, and the cause of the remainder is not known. This sample has about 350,000 clones in its table, and about 88% of those were observed once. The ten biggest clones cover around 6.6% of the sample. This specimen's treatment or condition label, per the study, means: 15 to 20 received Ad26.COV2.S at low or high dose, single or two shots; 5 received placebo; per-sample allocation not given. For vaccine and placebo recipients, the sequenced repertoires came from samples collected on day 63 after the first injection.

The sequencing here drew on peripheral blood, taken in a trial of Ad26.COV2.S vaccine versus placebo. The receptors come from a person between 18 and 65 years old who received the Ad26.COV2.S COVID-19 vaccine or a placebo.

V usage is TRBV28 and J usage is TRBJ2-7; D gene unclear. The germline CDR1 and CDR2 sequences are MDHEN and SYDVKM. Trimming pared 8 bases from V and 2 bases from J, leaving 13 bases between. The CDR3 spans 13 residues. The CDR3, as DNA: TGTGCCAGCGGGCCCCATGGACCCTACGAGCAGTACTTC. This translates into CASGPHGPYEQYF.

V and J are TRBV23-1 and TRBJ1-2; 8 bases fit TRBD1. TRBV23-1 is annotated as an ORF whose role is uncertain. Trimming at V came to 5 bases and at J to 8 bases, leaving 7 bases not matched to a gene. CDR3 length: 13 residues. In DNA, the CDR3 is TGCGCCAGCAGTAGGGACAGGTCTAGGGGCTACACCTTC. Its protein is CASSRDRSRGYTF.

In this sample, this clone turned up once. The rearrangement links TRBV6-5 to TRBJ2-7; D is perhaps TRBD1 (6 bases). Between the trimmed V and J ends, which lost 2 bases and 0 bases, there was a span of 11 bases. Per germline, CDR1 MNHEY and CDR2 SVGAGI. This CDR3 has 15 residues. The CDR3 here is CASSYGTSASYEQYF. CDR3 DNA: TGTGCCAGCAGTTACGGGACATCAGCCTCCTACGAGCAGTACTTC.

The gene calls are TRBV18 and TRBJ2-4; 9 nucleotides line up with TRBD2. The CDR3 has 16 residues. CDR1 is KGHSH and CDR2 is LQKENI in the germline V gene. Trimming at V came to 1 base and at J to 2 bases, leaving 3 bases not matched to a gene. The DNA of the CDR3 is TGTGCCAGCTCACCACTAGCGGGAGTTACCAAAAACATTCAGTACTTC. It encodes CASSPLAGVTKNIQYF. The entire variable domain, with the rest obtained from reference TRBV18 and TRBJ2-4, is as follows: NAGVMQNPRHLVRRRGQEARLRCSPMKGHSHVYWYRQLPEEGLKFMVYLQKENIIDESGMPKERFSAEFPKEGPSILRIQQVVRGDSAAYFCASSPLAGVTKNIQYFGAGTRLSVL.

The chain combines TRBV7-2 with TRBJ2-5; D is unresolved. The CDR3 loop spans 12 amino acids. With 5 bases removed from V and 0 bases from J, the gap between germline ends came to 4 bases. CDR1 is SGHTA and CDR2 is FQGNSA in the germline V gene. CDR3 in amino acids: CASSPYQETQYF. For the CDR3, the DNA is TGTGCCAGCAGCCCGTACCAAGAGACCCAGTACTTC.

The chain carries TRBV5-4 and TRBJ2-3; TRBD2 aligns across 7 bases. V shed 5 bases and J 6 bases; nucleotides not matched to a gene: 18. Germline V gene data show CDR1 as SGHNT and CDR2 as YYREEE (reference sequence). There are 17 residues in the CDR3. The CDR3 is CASSQSGARWGEDTQYF. The CDR3, as DNA: TGTGCCAGCAGTCAAAGCGGGGCCCGGTGGGGTGAGGATACGCAGTATTTT.

The chain employs TRBV5-4 and TRBJ1-6; D unclear. Germline V gives CDR1 SGHNT, CDR2 YYREEE (reference sequence). V was shortened by 6 bases and J by 8 bases, with 15 bases between the two germline ends. This CDR3 contains 14 residues. This chain's CDR3 is CASNGGRTDSPLHF. CDR3 coding DNA: TGTGCCAGCAATGGCGGACGGACGGATTCACCCCTCCACTTT.

This chain connects TRBV7-2 to TRBJ1-6, with a tentative D call TRBD1 (5 bases). Germline CDR1 is SGHTA and CDR2 is FQGNSA. V was trimmed by 6 bases and J by 8 bases, leaving 14 bases between them. The CDR3 sequence is 14 residues long. CDR3 nucleotides: TGTGCCAGCAGGATGGGTCGGGGGGATTCACCCCTCCACTTT. Encoded protein: CASRMGRGDSPLHF. Full variable domain (rest looked up from reference TRBV7-2 and TRBJ1-6): GAGVSQSPSNKVTEKGKDVELRCDPISGHTALYWYRQSLGQGLEFLIYFQGNSAPDKSGLPSDRFSAERTGGSVSTLTIQRTQQEDSAVYLCASRMGRGDSPLHFGNGTRLTVT.

The rearrangement links TRBV6-6 to TRBJ2-1, with 9 positions matching TRBD1. CDR1 is MNHNY and CDR2 is SVGAGI in the germline V gene (reference sequence). V shed 7 bases and J 15 bases; nucleotides not matched to a gene: 10. The CDR3 is made up of 12 amino acids. CDR3 sequence: CASTLRDRERFF. The DNA of the CDR3 is TGTGCCAGCACCCTTCGGGACAGGGAACGGTTCTTC.

This sequence joins TRBV15 and TRBJ1-6; a weak D match, TRBD1 (6 bases). Trimming shortened V by 3 bases and J by 7 bases, and 13 bases separated the two germline ends. The CDR3 runs 15 residues. The germline CDR1 and CDR2 sequences are LNHNV and YYDKDF (reference sequence). CDR3 sequence reads: CATSSPGHLNSPLHF. CDR3 in DNA: TGTGCCACCAGCAGCCCGGGACATTTGAATTCACCCCTCCACTTT.

V is TRBV6-2 or TRBV6-3 and J is TRBJ2-7; D perhaps matches TRBD1 (6 bases). The CDR3 extends over 15 amino acids. CDR1 is MNHEY and CDR2 is SVGEGT in the germline V gene. V lost 6 bases, J lost 2 bases, and 17 bases lay in between. The CDR3 region has the DNA TGTGCCAGCAGCCGCAGGGGCGACTCAGCCTACGAGCAGTACTTC. This encodes CASSRRGDSAYEQYF.

V is TRBV13 and J is TRBJ1-5; tentatively, D is TRBD1 (5 bases). Germline CDR1 PRHDT, CDR2 FYEKMQ (reference sequence). The CDR3 covers 18 residues. The V end lost 1 base, the J end lost 0 bases, and 16 bases lay between the germline ends. The CDR3 nucleotides are TGTGCCAGCAGCTTAGATGGGGTAGACAGATATAGCAATCAGCCCCAGCATTTT. Residues: CASSLDGVDRYSNQPQHF.

This chain connects TRBV29-1 to TRBJ2-1; 11 positions agree with TRBD2. The ends lost 8 bases at V and 4 bases at J; junction bases unmatched: 10. This CDR3 comprises 15 residues. Germline-derived CDR1 and CDR2 are SQVTM and ANQGSEA. The CDR3 protein is CSKNQLAGEYNEQFF. For the CDR3, the DNA is TGCAGCAAGAATCAACTAGCGGGAGAATACAATGAGCAGTTCTTC.

The chain has TRBV27 and TRBJ1-4; possible D gene TRBD1, 5 bases. The CDR3 length is 15 residues. Germline V lookup: CDR1 MNHEY, CDR2 SMNVEV (reference sequence). V shed 7 bases and J shed 8 bases, with 20 bases lying between them. The CDR3 DNA is TGTGCCAGCACCTCAACGGGGCACCCAGGGGAAAAACTGTTTTTT. It codes for CASTSTGHPGEKLFF. Based on the CDR3 plus reference TRBV27 and TRBJ1-4, the full variable domain is EAQVTQNPRYLITVTGKKLTVTCSQNMNHEYMSWYRQDPGLGLRQIYYSMNVEVTDKGDVPEGYKVSRKEKRNFPLILESPSPNQTSLYFCASTSTGHPGEKLFFGSGTQLSVL.

The V and J genes are TRBV18 and TRBJ2-7; D may match TRBD1 or TRBD2 (6 bases each). V was cut by 5 bases and J by 5 bases, with 19 bases left in between. The length of the CDR3 is 15 residues. Germline CDR1 is KGHSH and CDR2 is LQKENI. CDR3 in amino acids: CASSGQGTFSDEQYF. The CDR3 region has the DNA TGTGCCAGCTCAGGGCAGGGGACTTTCTCGGACGAGCAGTACTTC.

The chain combines TRBV6-4 with TRBJ1-6; maybe TRBD1 (6 bases). The CDR3 has 14 amino acids. Trimming stripped 4 bases from V and 9 bases from J, with 13 bases between. The germline CDR1 and CDR2 sequences are MRHNA and SNTAGT. This chain's CDR3 is CASSVEGESSPLHF. CDR3 DNA sequence: TGTGCCAGCAGTGTCGAGGGGGAGAGTTCACCCCTCCACTTT.

The chain has TRBV19 and TRBJ1-1; maybe TRBD1 (6 bases). This CDR3 contains 14 residues. Germline values: CDR1 LNHDA, CDR2 SQIVND (reference sequence). V was pared by 1 base and J by 1 base, with 7 bases between. The CDR3 loop is CASSIGQANTEAFF. The CDR3 nucleotides are TGTGCCAGTAGTATAGGACAGGCGAACACTGAAGCTTTCTTT. The whole variable domain, remainder taken from reference TRBV19 and TRBJ1-1, is DGGITQSPKYLFRKEGQNVTLSCEQNLNHDAMYWYRQDPGQGLRLIYYSQIVNDFQKGDIAEGYSVSREKKESFPLTVTSAQKNPTAFYLCASSIGQANTEAFFGQGTRLTVV.

The chain recombines TRBV6-5 with TRBJ1-5; no clear D. CDR1 is MNHEY and CDR2 is SVGAGI in the germline V gene. Between the trimmed V and J ends, which lost 10 bases and 3 bases, there was a span of 16 bases. The CDR3 has 14 residues. CDR3: CATETRQNNQPQHF. The CDR3 DNA reads TGTGCCACAGAGACAAGGCAAAACAATCAGCCCCAGCATTTT.

V is TRBV7-2 and J is TRBJ1-1; D gene ambiguous. The germline V gene encodes CDR1 SGHTA and CDR2 FQGNSA. The CDR3 covers 15 residues. Trimming shortened V by 5 bases and J by 1 base, and 14 bases separated the two germline ends. The CDR3 region is CASSPYQATNTEAFF. The CDR3 DNA follows: TGTGCCAGCAGCCCCTATCAGGCAACGAACACTGAAGCTTTCTTT.

This chain connects TRBV5-1 to TRBJ2-3, with 8 bases fitting TRBD2. The CDR3 length is 16 residues. CDR1 is SGHRS, CDR2 YFSETQ, per germline. With V trimmed by 2 bases and J by 5 bases, 10 bases remained unmatched. CDR3 loop: CASSLWSGGPEDTQYF. In nucleotides, the CDR3 is TGCGCCAGCAGCTTATGGTCGGGAGGGCCGGAAGATACGCAGTATTTT.

The V call is TRBV19, the J call TRBJ1-1; 9 bases are a match to TRBD1. The junction had 11 bases not matched to a gene; V was cut back by 3 bases and J by 6 bases. This CDR3 comprises 16 residues. Germline values: CDR1 LNHDA, CDR2 SQIVND (reference sequence). The CDR3 region has the DNA TGTGCCAGTAGTATTTTAGGACAGGGGAATGGGTCTGAAGCTTTCTTT. It is translated as CASSILGQGNGSEAFF. Combining the CDR3 with reference TRBV19 and TRBJ1-1 gives the whole variable domain DGGITQSPKYLFRKEGQNVTLSCEQNLNHDAMYWYRQDPGQGLRLIYYSQIVNDFQKGDIAEGYSVSREKKESFPLTVTSAQKNPTAFYLCASSILGQGNGSEAFFGQGTRLTVV.

This clone was seen ten or more times. The V call is TRBV15, the J call TRBJ1-1; TRBD1 is a possible D gene (5 bases). Trimming took 0 bases from V and 6 from J, leaving 11 bases between them. CDR3 size: 14 residues. Per the germline V gene, CDR1 is LNHNV and CDR2 is YYDKDF (reference sequence). Here the CDR3 DNA reads TGTGCCACCAGCAGAGATAGGAGGGGCGCTGAAGCTTTCTTT. Protein: CATSRDRRGAEAFF.

This chain joins TRBV29-1 and TRBJ2-1, with D tentatively TRBD1 or TRBD2 (5 bases each). The CDR3 length is 13 residues. Germline V gene lookup returns CDR1 SQVTM and CDR2 ANQGSEA. V lost 7 bases and J lost 0, with 10 bases in between. CDR3 in amino acids: CSAGGDSYNEQFF. The CDR3 DNA reads as TGCAGCGCTGGGGGAGACTCCTACAATGAGCAGTTCTTC.